What follows are 27 T cell receptor beta chains derived from one specimen sequenced in a study of T cell responses to AZD1222 COVID-19 vaccine (dated by TCRdb to the early 2020s). Preparation of the library involved the immunoSEQ multiplex PCR assay. TCRdb stores this immuneACCESS table with in-frame sequences only. Part of the clones is absent; in the studies checked, under half of the shortfall reflects unresolved V genes, and no reason is known for the rest. The table for this sample lists about 120,000 clones; almost 95% of them were counted only once. The ten largest make up 1.5% to 2% of the sample. Read against the paper, the sample's time point label means: baseline before first vaccination. This sample comprised peripheral blood, obtained on day 0 of AZD1222 vaccination. All receptors derive from an adult in good health.

The V gene is TRBV15, the J gene TRBJ2-5; tentatively, D is TRBD2 (6 bases). Deletions cut 4 bases from V and 1 base from J, with 10 bases between. This CDR3 is built from 14 residues. Looked up from germline, CDR1 is LNHNV and CDR2 is YYDKDF (reference sequence). CDR3 protein: CATSKGGVQETQYF. The CDR3 coding sequence is TGTGCCACCAGCAAAGGAGGGGTCCAAGAGACCCAGTACTTC.

The sample holds one count of this clone. This sequence joins TRBV5-1 and TRBJ1-6; 9 nucleotides match TRBD1. Germline CDR1 reads SGHRS; CDR2 reads YFSETQ. The CDR3 is 16 residues long. V dropped 5 bases and J dropped 5; count of bases not matched to a gene: 8. The CDR3 bases are TGCGCCAGCAGAACCGCCGGGACAGGGAATAATTCACCCCTCCACTTT. This encodes CASRTAGTGNNSPLHF.

V and J are TRBV6-5 and TRBJ2-1; TRBD1 matches 11 bases. Germline loops: CDR1 MNHEY, CDR2 SVGAGI. CDR3 length equals 15 residues. The V gene end was trimmed by 6 bases and the J gene end by 3 bases; junction bases not matched to a gene: 4. CDR3: CASSAGTGGYNEQFF. DNA of the CDR3: TGTGCCAGCAGCGCCGGGACAGGGGGCTACAATGAGCAGTTCTTC.

The chain employs TRBV3-1 (or the pseudogene TRBV3-2) and TRBJ2-2; TRBD2 is a possible D gene (6 bases). The CDR3 is 15 residues long. V lost 7 bases and J 2 bases, leaving 14 bases between the germline ends. CDR1 and CDR2 from the germline V gene are LGHDT and YNNKEL (reference sequence). CDR3 DNA: TGTGCCAGCACCAGTGGGCGGGGAAACACCGGGGAGCTGTTTTTT. Translating gives CASTSGRGNTGELFF.

V usage is TRBV18 and J usage is TRBJ2-7; the D call may be TRBD1 or TRBD2 (5 bases each). V dropped 0 bases and J dropped 0 bases, with 21 bases sitting between them. Germline V lookup: CDR1 KGHSH, CDR2 LQKENI. There are 19 residues in the CDR3. CDR3 amino acids: CASSPPSLVGRKSSYEQYV. CDR3 nucleotides: TGTGCCAGCTCACCACCGTCTCTAGTGGGACGGAAAAGCTCCTACGAGCAGTACGTC.

This clone has only a few counts. The chain uses TRBV13 and TRBJ1-1, with a tentative D call TRBD1 (5 bases). Germline V lookup: CDR1 PRHDT, CDR2 FYEKMQ (reference sequence). CDR3 length: 16 amino acids. V shed 5 bases and J shed 0 bases, with 16 bases lying between them. DNA for the CDR3: TGTGCCAGCAGCCTTCTGGGGGGGGACCTGAACACTGAAGCTTTCTTT. Its protein is CASSLLGGDLNTEAFF. The entire variable domain, with the rest obtained from reference TRBV13 and TRBJ1-1, is as follows: AAGVIQSPRHLIKEKRETATLKCYPIPRHDTVYWYQQGPGQDPQFLISFYEKMQSDKGSIPDRFSAQQFSDYHSELNMSSLELGDSALYFCASSLLGGDLNTEAFFGQGTRLTVV.

The V gene is TRBV7-9, the J gene TRBJ2-5, with D unclear. CDR3 length: 17 amino acids. From germline, CDR1 is SEHNR and CDR2 FQNEAQ (reference sequence). V was shortened by 0 bases and J by 4 bases, with 18 bases between the two germline ends. The CDR3 DNA is TGTGCCAGCAGCTTAGCCTGGGAAGCGTTGGGAAGAGAGACCCAGTACTTC. As protein: CASSLAWEALGRETQYF.

V gene TRBV9 combines with J gene TRBJ1-5; D may be TRBD1 (5 bases). V lost 0 bases, J lost 2 bases, and 9 bases lay in between. Germline V gene sequence: CDR1 SGDLS, CDR2 YYNGEE. The CDR3 is 15 amino acids. The CDR3 bases are TGTGCCAGCAGCGTAGACGGGGCACGCAATCAGCCCCAGCATTTT. This sequence encodes CASSVDGARNQPQHF.

The chain combines TRBV5-1 with TRBJ1-1, with 7 bases fitting TRBD1. V gave up 3 bases and J gave up 6 bases; unmatched junction bases: 8. Germline CDR1 is SGHRS and CDR2 is YFSETQ. The length of the CDR3 is 14 residues. CDR3 DNA: TGCGCCAGCAGCTCCATAACAGGGGAGTCTGAAGCTTTCTTT. It is translated as CASSSITGESEAFF.

The chain uses TRBV7-6 and TRBJ1-1, with D perhaps TRBD1 (5 bases). This CDR3 has 16 amino acids. Per germline, CDR1 SGHVS and CDR2 FNYEAQ. V was trimmed by 3 bases and J by 1 base, leaving 15 bases between them. This CDR3 is CASSLFQGSGNTEAFF. In nucleotides, the CDR3 is TGTGCCAGCAGCTTGTTTCAGGGCTCCGGGAACACTGAAGCTTTCTTT. Variable domain in full (rest from reference TRBV7-6 and TRBJ1-1): GAGVSQSPRYKVTKRGQDVALRCDPISGHVSLYWYRQALGQGPEFLTYFNYEAQQDKSGLPNDRFSAERPEGSISTLTIQRTEQRDSAMYRCASSLFQGSGNTEAFFGQGTRLTVV.

The chain carries TRBV11-2 and TRBJ2-2; maybe TRBD1 (5 bases). V lost 5 bases and J lost 1, with 11 bases in between. CDR3 size: 15 residues. Germline CDR1 and CDR2: SGHAT and FQNNGV. This CDR3 is CASSPQGGNTGELFF. CDR3 nucleotides: TGTGCCAGCAGCCCCCAGGGTGGGAACACCGGGGAGCTGTTTTTT.

This chain links TRBV4-3 with TRBJ1-2; D might be TRBD1 (5 bases). Trimming removed 2 bases at V and 4 bases at J, with 11 bases between. This CDR3 is built from 14 residues. CDR1 and CDR2 (germline): LGHNA, YSLEER. The CDR3 sequence is CASSQQGEGYGYTF. The DNA of the CDR3 is TGCGCCAGCAGCCAACAGGGTGAAGGCTATGGCTACACCTTC.

The chain employs TRBV6-5 and TRBJ2-3; the match to TRBD2 covers 7 bases. V lost 2 bases to trimming and J lost 1 base; unmatched junction nucleotides: 3. The CDR3 consists of 15 residues. Germline CDR1 and CDR2: MNHEY and SVGAGI. The CDR3 DNA is TGTGCCAGCAGTTACCAGCGGGGACGCACAGATACGCAGTATTTT. It is translated as CASSYQRGRTDTQYF.

The CDR3 region is CASSYSTMGSYGYTF. For the CDR3, the DNA is TGTGCCAGCAGTTATTCGACGATGGGATCTTATGGCTACACCTTC. The chain is built from TRBV6-5 and TRBJ1-2; unclear D gene. The germline gives CDR1 MNHEY, CDR2 SVGAGI. Between the trimmed V and J ends, which lost 3 bases and 5 bases, there was a span of 16 bases. There are 15 residues in the CDR3.

The V gene is TRBV29-1, the J gene TRBJ2-1, with D tentatively TRBD2 (5 bases). The CDR3 has 16 amino acids. Germline CDR1 is SQVTM and CDR2 is ANQGSEA. The V end lost 0 bases, the J end lost 1 base, and 13 bases lay between the germline ends. DNA of the CDR3: TGCAGCGTTGAAGATCTTAATAAGCGGTCCTACAATGAGCAGTTCTTC. Protein sequence: CSVEDLNKRSYNEQFF.

The V call is TRBV24-1, the J call TRBJ2-1; 13 nucleotides agree with TRBD2. This CDR3 is built from 16 residues. V was clipped by 3 bases and J by 9 bases; unmatched bases: 7. Germline CDR1 reads KGHDR; CDR2 reads SFDVKD. The CDR3 is CATSDLGLAGLGEQFF. CDR3 DNA: TGTGCCACCAGTGATCTGGGACTAGCGGGACTTGGTGAGCAGTTCTTC.

The chain combines TRBV5-1 with TRBJ2-1; a weak D match, TRBD1 (5 bases). From germline, CDR1 is SGHRS and CDR2 YFSETQ. Trimming took off 0 bases at V and 8 bases at J, with 12 bases between the two ends. The CDR3 totals 14 residues. The CDR3 sequence is CASSLAQLGDEQFF. The DNA for the CDR3 is TGCGCCAGCAGCTTGGCCCAGCTAGGGGATGAGCAGTTCTTC.

This clone has only a few counts. The CDR3 DNA sequence: TGTGCCAGTAGTATAGGTCTACGCACAGATACGCAGTATTTT. Translation: CASSIGLRTDTQYF. This sequence joins TRBV19 and TRBJ2-3; D unresolved. Germline V gene data show CDR1 as LNHDA and CDR2 as SQIVND (reference sequence). The CDR3 runs 14 residues. Deletions cut 1 base from V and 1 base from J, with 6 bases between.

V and J are TRBV28 and TRBJ1-1; possibly TRBD1 for D (5 bases). Germline CDR1 reads MDHEN; CDR2 reads SYDVKM. The CDR3 runs 12 residues. The V end lost 8 bases, the J end lost 3 bases, and 10 bases lay between the germline ends. In nucleotides, the CDR3 is TGTGCCAGCGGCAGGGTGGACACTGAAGCTTTCTTT. Amino acids: CASGRVDTEAFF.

The chain is built from TRBV14 and TRBJ2-3; D is uncertain. Trimming removed 2 bases at V and 4 bases at J, with 13 bases between. The germline gives CDR1 SGHDN, CDR2 FVKESK. The CDR3 is made up of 15 amino acids. The CDR3 reads CASSQSPRLADTQYF. The CDR3 bases are TGTGCCAGCAGCCAATCGCCCCGCCTCGCAGATACGCAGTATTTT. The full variable domain, with the rest looked up from reference TRBV14 and TRBJ2-3, is EAGVTQFPSHSVIEKGQTVTLRCDPISGHDNLYWYRRVMGKEIKFLLHFVKESKQDESGMPNNRFLAERTGGTYSTLKVQPAELEDSGVYFCASSQSPRLADTQYFGPGTRLTVL.

V usage is TRBV7-2 and J usage is TRBJ1-3; D ambiguous. Per germline, CDR1 SGHTA and CDR2 FQGNSA. This CDR3 contains 19 residues. Trimming took off 5 bases at V and 2 bases at J, with 25 bases between the two ends. The CDR3 coding sequence is TGTGCCAGCAGCCTTCCAAAAAGTAGACAACAAGAACCTGGAAACACCATATATTTT. It is translated as CASSLPKSRQQEPGNTIYF.

The sample holds one count of this clone. This chain links TRBV5-4 with TRBJ2-2; maybe TRBD2 (5 bases). The V end lost 0 bases, the J end lost 6 bases, and 9 bases lay between the germline ends. The CDR3 consists of 14 residues. Germline loops: CDR1 SGHNT, CDR2 YYREEE (reference sequence). CDR3 loop: CASSLGAGPGELFF. The CDR3 nucleotides read TGTGCCAGCAGCTTGGGTGCGGGCCCCGGGGAGCTGTTTTTT.

This sequence joins TRBV4-3 and TRBJ1-2, with 10 bases fitting TRBD1. Germline trimming cut 1 base from V and 4 bases from J; bases unmatched to any gene: 3. The length of the CDR3 is 15 residues. The V gene's germline CDR1 is LGHNA and CDR2 YSLEER. The CDR3 is CASSQGTGGGYGYTF. CDR3 in DNA: TGCGCCAGCAGCCAAGGGACAGGGGGTGGCTATGGCTACACCTTC.

The rearrangement links TRBV5-4 to TRBJ2-5, with a possible D match to TRBD2 (5 bases). This CDR3 spans 14 amino acids. CDR1 SGHNT and CDR2 YYREEE come from the germline V gene (reference sequence). V was cut by 4 bases and J by 4 bases, with 14 bases left in between. CDR3 sequence reads: CASSLRAGRETQYF. The CDR3 nucleotides read TGTGCCAGCAGCCTGCGGGCCGGTCGAGAGACCCAGTACTTC.

The genes are TRBV6-1 and TRBJ2-1; weak D call: TRBD2 (5 bases). V was shortened by 1 base and J by 4 bases, with 14 bases between the two germline ends. Germline assignment: CDR1 MNHNS and CDR2 SASEGT. The CDR3 is 16 amino acids. CDR3 DNA: TGTGCCAGCAGTGAAGATAATGGGCGGGCTTACAATGAGCAGTTCTTC. Translation: CASSEDNGRAYNEQFF.

The chain employs TRBV7-9 and TRBJ1-2; D possibly corresponds to TRBD1 (6 bases). CDR1 and CDR2 (germline): SEHNR, FQNEAQ (reference sequence). Trimming pared 6 bases from V and 4 bases from J, leaving 15 bases between. The CDR3 sequence is 14 residues long. The DNA for the CDR3 is TGTGCCAGCAGTTGGGCGGGGGGCCCCTATGGCTACACCTTC. Its protein is CASSWAGGPYGYTF.

This chain's CDR3 is CASKVREGLDEQFF. The DNA of the CDR3 is TGTGCCAGCAAAGTACGGGAGGGCCTAGATGAGCAGTTCTTC. The rearrangement links TRBV7-8 to TRBJ2-1, with 8 positions matching TRBD2. Looked up from germline, CDR1 is SGHVS and CDR2 is FQNEAQ. This CDR3 comprises 14 residues. With 7 bases clipped from V and 8 bases from J, the junction kept 10 bases outside the gene matches. Full variable domain (remainder filled in from reference TRBV7-8 and TRBJ2-1): GAGVSQSPRYKVAKRGQDVALRCDPISGHVSLFWYQQALGQGPEFLTYFQNEAQLDKSGLPSDRFFAERPEGSVSTLKIQRTQQEDSAVYLCASKVREGLDEQFFGPGTRLTVL.